This T cell receptor beta chain comes out of a study of blood T cell repertoires in COVID-19. Study summary: Samples of COVID-19 (acute and convalescent) were obtained from the United States, Italy and Spain. PBMCs, B-cell-depleted T cells, or T cells were the source of the cDNA or gDNA that made up the material.

Source study methods: Nucleated cell number was recorded as an estimate derived from reference gene primer amplification. Only in-frame clones appear in the TCRdb table, and some are missing; sequencing was by immunoSEQ multiplex PCR. The DNA was the basis for D and trimming; V, J and clone size are from that table. The sample carries around 170,000 clones, about 86% recorded once. Germline V gene lookup returns CDR1 DFQATT and CDR2 SNEGSKA (reference sequence). V was clipped by 3 bases and J by 5 bases; unmatched bases: 13. The CDR3 loop spans 16 amino acids. The chain couples TRBV20-1 to TRBJ2-7; 10 bases are a match to TRBD1. Sequenced material: peripheral blood. The sequence derives from a woman aged 25 to 39 with active or convalescent COVID-19. The DNA for the CDR3 is TGCAGTGCTAGTGCCGCCGTCCGGACAGGGGGAGACGAGCAGTACTTC. This encodes CSASAAVRTGGDEQYF.